This T cell receptor beta chain comes out of a study of blood T cell repertoires in COVID-19. Study context: The United States, Italy and Spain supplied acute and convalescent COVID-19 samples. The analysed material was cDNA or gDNA that came from T cells, B-cell-depleted T cells, or PBMCs.

Produced via immunoSEQ multiplex PCR; TCRdb's table is partial and in-frame only. The sample lists around 380,000 clones; more than 70% were seen once. V lost 3 bases, J lost 2 bases, and 17 bases lay in between. Germline V CDR1 and CDR2: MNHEY, SMNVEV (reference sequence). The CDR3 spans 16 residues. Participants came from roughly 24 US areas, aged roughly 18 to 90 years. Participant-given clinical history determined each cohort assignment. Sequenced input: PBMCs or T cells enriched from blood (not recorded which). The source of this sequence is a man between 25 and 39 years old who had recovered from COVID-19. The V gene is TRBV27, the J gene TRBJ2-7; D is possibly TRBD1 (7 bases). The CDR3 protein is CASSFQDPRGAYEQYF. In DNA, the CDR3 is TGTGCCAGCAGTTTTCAGGACCCCAGGGGGGCCTACGAGCAGTACTTC.